This TCR beta chain was identified in a study of T cell responses to AZD1222 COVID-19 vaccine. Data came from immunoSEQ multiplex PCR; TCRdb stores just in-frame clones and leaves some out. The table includes roughly 180,000 clones, roughly nine tenths detected once. Regarding this clone: Its antigen is still unknown.

Notes on the study in general: Spike was spanned by vaccine-associated CD4 TCRs, with dominance at 160-218 and 743-854. Repertoire sampling occurred only after the peak T cell response. Clonal diversity was possibly underestimated, and white British individuals and females predominated among donors.

CDR3 size: 16 residues. The germline gives CDR1 SGHTA, CDR2 FQGNSA. V was pared by 1 base and J by 3 bases, with 15 bases between. The gene calls are TRBV7-2 and TRBJ2-5, with D tentatively TRBD2 (6 bases). This TCR was recovered from an adult who received the AZD1222 COVID-19 vaccine. The sequencing used peripheral blood, collected 28 days after the second AZD1222 dose. The CDR3 here is CASSLGIGRGEETQYF. The CDR3 region has the DNA TGTGCCAGCAGCTTAGGGATCGGGAGAGGGGAAGAGACCCAGTACTTC.